A selection of T cell receptor beta chains follows, all from one sample in a study of human T cells and chemical hapten exposure. From the RACE reads, TCRdb called clonotypes with MiXCR, one entry per CDR3 protein. The table records 200,000 to 300,000 distinct CDR3 sequences, about 9% of them present only once. This specimen consisted of whole blood, obtained in connection with sensitization to the hapten diphenylcyclopropenone (DPC). Receptors were obtained from a woman aged 40 to 49 with alopecia areata. Some clones in this sample may be carry-over from other donors' samples. The CDR3 runs from the conserved cysteine through the conserved F or W. Fields, in order: V gene, J gene, D gene, clone size, CDR3 DNA, CDR3 protein. D genes are given only for firm matches. Where a row states a size, it is once, few, many or the class of an expanded clone; other rows omit it.

>TRBV20-1|TRBJ2-3|TRBD2|few
TGCAGTGTCACGACTAGCAGCACAGATACGCAGTATTTT
CSVTTSSTDTQYF
>TRBV2|TRBJ2-1|TRBD2|-
TGTGCCAGCAGGGCGACTAGCGGGAGGTCTCGATTC
CASRATSGRSRF
>TRBV6-6|TRBJ2-7|TRBD1|-
TGTGCCAGCAGTTACGAGGACAGGGGAGCCTACGAGCAGTACTTC
CASSYEDRGAYEQYF
>TRBV29-1|TRBJ1-1|-|many
TGCAGCGTTGAAAAGGGGAGGGGGTCTGAAGCTTTCTTT
CSVEKGRGSEAFF
>TRBV28|TRBJ1-2|-|many
TGTGCCAGCACCGGGGCTAACTATGGCTACACCTTC
CASTGANYGYTF
>TRBV28|TRBJ2-6|TRBD1|few
TGTGCCAGCAGTACCGGGACAGGGCTGTGGGGGGCCAACGTCCTGACTTTC
CASSTGTGLWGANVLTF
>TRBV29-1|TRBJ2-5|-|-
TGCAGCGTTTCGAGCAGGAACAACCAAGAGACCCAGTACTTC
CSVSSRNNQETQYF
>TRBV3-1|TRBJ2-4|-|-
TGTGCCAGCAGCCAAGGTAGCGGAAACATTCAGTACTTC
CASSQGSGNIQYF
>TRBV28|TRBJ1-1|-|few
TGTGCCAGCACCTCAGTGACGAGCACTGAAGCTTTCTTT
CASTSVTSTEAFF
>TRBV20-1|TRBJ1-3|-|few
TGCAGTGCTGGCCACTCTGGAAACACCATATATTTT
CSAGHSGNTIYF
>TRBV20-1|TRBJ1-1|-|few
TGCAGTGCTCCTCCGACCTGGAACACTGAAGCTTTCTTT
CSAPPTWNTEAFF
>TRBV5-1|TRBJ2-1|-|-
TGCGCCAGCAGTCCGGAGGGCCGGAATGAGCAGTTCTTC
CASSPEGRNEQFF
>TRBV18|TRBJ2-3|-|few
TGTGCCAGCTCACCGGTGGCTAGCACAGATACGCAGTATTTT
CASSPVASTDTQYF
>TRBV29-1|TRBJ2-2|-|many
TGCAGCGTGCAGAATACCGGGGAGCTGTTTTTT
CSVQNTGELFF
>TRBV12-3/TRBV12-4|TRBJ1-3|TRBD1|-
TGTGCCAGCAGACCGACAGGGTACCCTGGAAACACCATATATTTT
CASRPTGYPGNTIYF
>TRBV29-1|TRBJ2-7|-|few
TGCAGCGTTGACCCCGGTTTTGGGGAGCAGTACTTC
CSVDPGFGEQYF
>TRBV6-5|TRBJ2-2|TRBD1|-
TGTGCCAGCACACGGACAGGGGCCACCGGGGAGCTGTTTTTT
CASTRTGATGELFF
>TRBV27|TRBJ1-5|-|many
TGTGCCAGCAGTTACCGGGTTAGCAATCAGCCCCAGCATTTT
CASSYRVSNQPQHF
>TRBV4-1|TRBJ1-4|TRBD1|few
TGCGCCAGCAGCCCCAGGGGGCCGAATGAAAAACTGTTTTTT
CASSPRGPNEKLFF
>TRBV7-2|TRBJ2-5|-|many
TGTGCCAGCAGCTTAGTCGCTGGGGCCCAAGAGACCCAGTACTTC
CASSLVAGAQETQYF
>TRBV7-9|TRBJ1-1|-|-
TGTGCCAGCAGCTTAGTTCAAAAGAACACTGAAGCTTTCTTT
CASSLVQKNTEAFF
>TRBV12-3/TRBV12-4|TRBJ2-1|TRBD2|-
TGTGCCAGCAGACCGGGACTAGCAAACGATGAGCAGTTCTTC
CASRPGLANDEQFF
>TRBV11-2|TRBJ1-1|-|-
TGTGCCAGCAGTCTAAGAGGGTACGACACTGAAGCTTTCTTT
CASSLRGYDTEAFF